This TCR beta chain was documented in a study of cytotoxic CD8 clonotypes in ibrutinib-treated CLL. The CDR3 is 16 amino acids. Unmatched junction bases numbered 9, after V lost 2 bases and J lost 2 bases. CDR1 and CDR2 from the germline V gene are MGHDK and SYGVNS. Repertoires were generated with immunoSEQ multiplex PCR, while TCRdb's copy carries only in-frame clones and drops some. The table shows 75,000 to 80,000 clones, with roughly 83% occurring only once. The source is a human donor with chronic lymphocytic leukemia. This specimen consisted of PBMCs, obtained after 24 months of ibrutinib treatment. The chain recombines TRBV25-1 with TRBJ2-7; TRBD1 matches 7 bases. The CDR3 reads CASSELDRVGTYEQYF. As DNA, the CDR3 is TGTGCCAGCAGTGAACTCGACAGGGTGGGGACCTACGAGCAGTACTTC.